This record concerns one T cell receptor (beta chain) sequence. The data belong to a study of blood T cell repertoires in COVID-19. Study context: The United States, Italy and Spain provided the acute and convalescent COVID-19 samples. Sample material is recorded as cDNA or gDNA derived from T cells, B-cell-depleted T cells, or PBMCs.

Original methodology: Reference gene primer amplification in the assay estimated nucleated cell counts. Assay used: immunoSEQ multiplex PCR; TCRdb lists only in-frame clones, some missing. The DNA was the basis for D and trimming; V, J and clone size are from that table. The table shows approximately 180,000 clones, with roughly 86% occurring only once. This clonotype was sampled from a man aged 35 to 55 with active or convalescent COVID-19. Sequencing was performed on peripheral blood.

The CDR3 loop is CASSPGQDGYTF. For the CDR3, the DNA is TGTGCCAGCAGTCCCGGACAAGATGGCTACACCTTC. This chain connects TRBV28 to TRBJ1-2; maybe TRBD1 (5 bases). This CDR3 has 12 residues. CDR1 and CDR2 (germline): MDHEN, SYDVKM. Trimming pared 5 bases from V and 6 bases from J, leaving 10 bases between.